The 13 T cell receptor beta chains presented below share a single source sample, sequenced in a study of cytomegalovirus exposure and HLA in healthy donors (dated 2017 in TCRdb). To prepare the library, the immunoSEQ multiplex PCR assay was applied. For the multiplex PCR, a mixture combining 60 forward primers for TCR Vbeta segments and 13 reverse primers for TCR Jbeta segments was used. TCRdb took this table from immuneACCESS and kept in-frame rearrangements with V and J called. Such tables lack part of the clones; where checked against another copy, unresolved V genes explain under half of the gap, and the rest is unexplained. For this sample there are 150,000 to 200,000 clones; over 70% appear just once. The biggest ten clones account for approximately 2% of the sample. What was sequenced was PBMCs. Source of these receptors: a woman aged 18-29 years in good health and CMV-seropositive.

The V gene is TRBV4-2, the J gene TRBJ2-1; 9 bases line up with TRBD2. The length of the CDR3 is 19 residues. Germline CDR1 reads LGHNA; CDR2 reads YNFKEQ. Trimming removed 4 bases from V and 5 bases from J; junction bases left unmatched: 18. CDR3 nucleotides: TGTGCCAGCAGCCTGGAGGAGGGAGCGGGGGGTTCTGTTGACAATGAGCAGTTCTTC. Its translation is CASSLEEGAGGSVDNEQFF.

This chain uses TRBV12-5 with TRBJ2-1; 11 positions match TRBD2. J was trimmed by 4 bases and V by 1 base; bases with no gene match: 6. This CDR3 region has 17 residues. Germline V gene lookup returns CDR1 LGHNT and CDR2 FRNRAP. The CDR3 nucleotides read TGTGCTAGTGGTTTGGCTTTAGCGGGGGGGCGATACAATGAGCAGTTCTTC. Its protein is CASGLALAGGRYNEQFF.

The chain is built from TRBV18 and TRBJ1-4; perhaps TRBD1 as D (6 bases). Trimming removed 3 bases at V and 0 bases at J, with 14 bases between. Germline V gene sequence: CDR1 KGHSH, CDR2 LQKENI. The CDR3 contains 17 residues. In nucleotides, the CDR3 is TGTGCCAGCTCACCCACAGGGATGCCCACAACTAATGAAAAACTGTTTTTT. Residues: CASSPTGMPTTNEKLFF.

The chain couples TRBV5-1 to TRBJ1-5; tentative D call: TRBD1 (5 bases). The germline CDR1 and CDR2 sequences are SGHRS and YFSETQ. The CDR3 has 14 residues. V was pared by 0 bases and J by 6 bases, with 10 bases between. The CDR3 spells CASSLDQGGQPQHF. CDR3 sequence (DNA): TGCGCCAGCAGCTTGGATCAGGGAGGTCAGCCCCAGCATTTT.

The chain uses TRBV19 and TRBJ2-1, with a weak D call TRBD1 (6 bases). The CDR3 runs to 11 residues. Germline CDR1 and CDR2: LNHDA and SQIVND (reference sequence). The ends were cut back, 6 bases at V and 12 bases at J, with 12 bases in the middle. CDR3 loop: CASSEGVGQFF. CDR3 DNA sequence: TGTGCCAGTAGCGAGGGGGTTGGGCAGTTCTTC.

This sequence joins TRBV27 and TRBJ1-6; TRBD1 aligns across 8 bases. The ends lost 5 bases at V and 7 bases at J; junction bases unmatched: 1. The CDR3 is made up of 13 amino acids. Germline loops: CDR1 MNHEY, CDR2 SMNVEV (reference sequence). The CDR3 loop reads CASSRQGNSPLHF. The CDR3 bases are TGTGCCAGCAGTAGACAGGGGAATTCACCCCTCCACTTT.

The V gene is TRBV6-4, the J gene TRBJ2-1, with 8 nucleotides matching TRBD2. V gave up 6 bases and J gave up 6 bases; unmatched junction bases: 7. Per the germline V gene, CDR1 is MRHNA and CDR2 is SNTAGT. This CDR3 has 14 amino acids. The CDR3 sequence is CASSPREGLNEQFF. DNA for the CDR3: TGTGCCAGCAGCCCCCGGGAGGGACTCAATGAGCAGTTCTTC.

The chain has TRBV9 and TRBJ1-2, with 9 nucleotides matching TRBD1. Germline CDR1 is SGDLS and CDR2 is YYNGEE. The V segment lost 4 bases and the J segment 5 bases; nucleotides outside the gene matches: 9. The CDR3 has 15 amino acids. CDR3 in DNA: TGTGCCAGCAGCCCCAACAGGGGGCTACGTTATGGCTACACCTTC. Amino acid sequence: CASSPNRGLRYGYTF. Full variable domain (outside the CDR3, taken from reference TRBV9 and TRBJ1-2): DSGVTQTPKHLITATGQRVTLRCSPRSGDLSVYWYQQSLDQGLQFLIQYYNGEERAKGNILERFSAQQFPDLHSELNLSSLELGDSALYFCASSPNRGLRYGYTFGSGTRLTVV.

V is TRBV28 and J is TRBJ1-4, with D possibly TRBD1 on 6 matching bases. The length of the CDR3 is 17 residues. Germline CDR1 MDHEN, CDR2 SYDVKM. Trimming shortened V by 3 bases and J by 0 bases, and 14 bases separated the two germline ends. The DNA for the CDR3 is TGTGCCAGCAGTTTGGTCAAGGGGGAAGCAACTAATGAAAAACTGTTTTTT. Translated, it gives CASSLVKGEATNEKLFF.

The chain employs TRBV7-9 and TRBJ2-3; no clear D gene. V was shortened by 6 bases and J by 0 bases, with 16 bases between the two germline ends. There are 16 residues in the CDR3. The germline V gene has CDR1 SEHNR and CDR2 FQNEAQ (reference sequence). CDR3 region: CASSSPRKLSTDTQYF. DNA for the CDR3: TGTGCCAGCAGTTCCCCCCGTAAATTGAGCACAGATACGCAGTATTTT. The complete variable domain, with remaining parts taken from reference TRBV7-9 and TRBJ2-3, reads DTGVSQNPRHKITKRGQNVTFRCDPISEHNRLYWYRQTLGQGPEFLTYFQNEAQLEKSRLLSDRFSAERPKGSFSTLEIQRTEQGDSAMYLCASSSPRKLSTDTQYFGPGTRLTVL.

The chain employs TRBV11-2 and TRBJ1-4; D is possibly TRBD1 (6 bases). This CDR3 has 12 residues. From germline, CDR1 is SGHAT and CDR2 FQNNGV. Trimming cost V 7 bases and J 12 bases, with 15 bases left between them. CDR3 in amino acids: CASMGAGKELFF. The CDR3 DNA sequence: TGTGCCAGCATGGGGGCCGGGAAAGAACTGTTTTTT.

The rearrangement uses TRBV19 and TRBJ1-5; 7 bases map to TRBD1. The V gene end was trimmed by 8 bases and the J gene end by 2 bases; junction bases not matched to a gene: 9. The germline V gene encodes CDR1 LNHDA and CDR2 SQIVND (reference sequence). The CDR3 loop spans 15 amino acids. The DNA of the CDR3 is TGTGCCAGTCACTCAATTGGACAGGGCAATCAGCCCCAGCATTTT. Its protein is CASHSIGQGNQPQHF.

This rearrangement joins TRBV29-1 to TRBJ1-1, with D unresolved. Trimming took off 4 bases at V and 8 bases at J, with 14 bases between the two ends. The CDR3 totals 12 residues. Germline V gene lookup returns CDR1 SQVTM and CDR2 ANQGSEA. The CDR3 region has the DNA TGCAGCGTTGCCCGACGAGGGTTCGAAGCTTTCTTT. Its protein is CSVARRGFEAFF.